This T cell receptor beta chain was sequenced in a study of blood T cell repertoires in COVID-19. The CDR3 length is 16 residues. The V gene's germline CDR1 is PRHDT and CDR2 FYEKMQ (reference sequence). With 0 bases removed from V and 1 base from J, the gap between germline ends came to 12 bases. The protocol was immunoSEQ multiplex PCR, while the TCRdb copy is restricted to in-frame clones and leaves out a portion. This table has 15,000 to 20,000 clones, 85% to 95% appearing once. The sequenced sample consisted of peripheral blood. This receptor was taken from a human donor in a cohort sampled during active COVID-19. The genes are TRBV13 and TRBJ1-2, with D possibly TRBD1 on 6 matching bases. The CDR3 protein is CASSLGSRQDNYGYTF. The DNA of the CDR3 is TGTGCCAGCAGCTTAGGGTCGCGACAGGATAACTATGGCTACACCTTC.